Shown below are 21 T cell receptor beta chains from a single sample sequenced in a study of T cells in Graves' hyperthyroidism and ophthalmopathy. TCR beta CDR3 sequences were amplified from RNA transcripts. The TCR CDR3 was amplified in a first-round RT-PCR using the HTBI primer set. TCRdb independently ran MiXCR on the multiplex PCR reads; one entry per CDR3 protein. The table shows some 300,000 distinct CDR3 sequences, with around 15% occurring only once. Sequenced: blood. Every receptor here comes from a woman in her forties with Graves' hyperthyroidism.

Of note for this clonotype: It may be a read error: a sequence one base away is much more abundant. The V and J genes are TRBV28 and TRBJ2-4, with TRBD2 matching over 8 bases. Per germline, CDR1 MDHEN and CDR2 SYDVKM. This CDR3 has 17 residues. The CDR3 here is CASSRYFSGAAKDIQYF. CDR3 bases: TGTGCCAGCAGTCGGTACTTTAGCGGGGCAGCCAAAGACATTCAGTACTTC.

This clonotype was seen ten or more times. CDR3 region: CASRKGTPDLMRSPLHF. DNA for the CDR3: TGTGCCAGCAGAAAGGGGACTCCCGATCTAATGCGATCACCCCTCCACTTT. This chain connects TRBV6-1 to TRBJ1-6; perhaps TRBD1 as D (5 bases). The germline V gene encodes CDR1 MNHNS and CDR2 SASEGT. CDR3 length: 17 residues. V gave up 6 bases and J gave up 10 bases, with 25 bases separating them.

This clonotype was recorded many times. The gene calls are TRBV6-1 and TRBJ1-1; D is perhaps TRBD1 (5 bases). The germline V gene has CDR1 MNHNS and CDR2 SASEGT. The CDR3 is 14 amino acids. Trimming took 6 bases from V and 1 from J, leaving 12 bases between them. The CDR3 spells CASRHRQPNTEAFF. The CDR3 DNA is TGTGCCAGCAGACACAGACAGCCGAACACTGAAGCTTTCTTT.

This clonotype was counted at least ten times. The chain couples TRBV2 to TRBJ2-3; 12 bases are a match to TRBD2. The CDR3 runs 16 residues. After removal of 5 bases from V and 1 base from J, the junction contained 4 bases not matched to a gene. From germline, CDR1 is SNHLY and CDR2 FYNNEI. CDR3 protein: CASSRTSGMGTDTQYF. The CDR3 DNA follows: TGTGCCAGCAGTCGGACTAGCGGGATGGGCACAGATACGCAGTATTTT. The variable domain in full, with the rest retrieved from reference TRBV2 and TRBJ2-3, is EPEVTQTPSHQVTQMGQEVILRCVPISNHLYFYWYRQILGQKVEFLVSFYNNEISEKSEIFDDQFSVERPDGSNFTLKIRSTKLEDSAMYFCASSRTSGMGTDTQYFGPGTRLTVL.

The chain uses TRBV19 and TRBJ1-6; D gene ambiguous. The CDR3 has 12 residues. V lost 9 bases and J 7 bases, leaving 10 bases between the germline ends. Germline lookup yields CDR1 LNHDA and CDR2 SQIVND (reference sequence). CDR3 in amino acids: CASGWPNSPLHF. CDR3 DNA: TGTGCCAGCGGATGGCCGAATTCACCCCTCCACTTT.

The chain carries TRBV29-1 and TRBJ2-1; 7 positions match TRBD2. Trimming at V came to 7 bases and at J to 3 bases, leaving 3 bases not matched to a gene. The CDR3 length is 12 residues. CDR1 is SQVTM and CDR2 is ANQGSEA in the germline V gene. The CDR3 region is CSARTSYNEQFF. DNA for the CDR3: TGCAGCGCGCGGACTAGCTACAATGAGCAGTTCTTC.

This clonotype was detected a few times. V gene TRBV7-6 combines with J gene TRBJ2-1; D may be TRBD2 (6 bases). Germline CDR1 reads SGHVS; CDR2 reads FNYEAQ. Between the trimmed V and J ends, which lost 2 bases and 2 bases, there was a span of 16 bases. The CDR3 length is 17 residues. This CDR3 reads CASSLSEGQSPYNEQFF. Here the CDR3 DNA reads TGTGCCAGCAGCTTATCGGAGGGGCAGAGCCCCTACAATGAGCAGTTCTTC.

This clonotype has ten or more counts. V gene TRBV18 combines with J gene TRBJ2-5, with 7 bases lining up with TRBD1. The CDR3 is 14 residues long. V shed 6 bases, J shed 2 bases, and the junction held 6 bases outside the gene matches. The germline gives CDR1 KGHSH, CDR2 LQKENI. The CDR3, as DNA: TGTGCCAGCTCGCCTACAGGGGAACAAGAGACCCAGTACTTC. This translates into CASSPTGEQETQYF.

This clonotype was seen ten or more times. The genes are TRBV20-1 and TRBJ2-3; 12 bases fit TRBD2. Germline loops: CDR1 DFQATT, CDR2 SNEGSKA (reference sequence). CDR3 length equals 18 residues. V lost 6 bases and J lost 3; bases outside the gene matches: 16. CDR3 region: CSASRRLAGGPSTDTQYF. The CDR3 coding sequence is TGCAGTGCCTCTCGGCGGCTAGCGGGAGGGCCCTCAACAGATACGCAGTATTTT.

This clonotype was seen ten or more times. This chain connects TRBV2 to TRBJ2-1; tentatively, D is TRBD2 (6 bases). V lost 2 bases and J lost 1, with 9 bases in between. This CDR3 is 15 amino acids long. In germline, CDR1 is SNHLY, CDR2 FYNNEI. This chain's CDR3 is CASSEISGSYNEQFF. The CDR3 nucleotides read TGTGCCAGCAGTGAAATTAGCGGTTCCTACAATGAGCAGTTCTTC.

In this sample, this clonotype turned up a few times. The chain links TRBV4-1 to TRBJ2-1, with 9 bases fitting TRBD2. Trimming at V came to 4 bases and at J to 2 bases, leaving 6 bases not matched to a gene. This CDR3 spans 16 amino acids. Germline CDR1 and CDR2: MGHRA and YSYEKL. The CDR3 nucleotides read TGCGCCAGCAGCCGGTTAGCGGGAGAGGCCTACAATGAGCAGTTCTTC. This sequence encodes CASSRLAGEAYNEQFF.

V gene TRBV2 combines with J gene TRBJ2-3, with TRBD2 matching 8 bases. The CDR3 loop spans 15 amino acids. Germline values: CDR1 SNHLY, CDR2 FYNNEI. Trimming removed 4 bases from V and 7 bases from J; junction bases left unmatched: 10. Here the CDR3 DNA reads TGTGCCAGCAGTGGTGGAGCGGGAGCTATAAATACGCAGTATTTT. This encodes CASSGGAGAINTQYF. The full variable domain, its missing parts supplied by reference TRBV2 and TRBJ2-3, is EPEVTQTPSHQVTQMGQEVILRCVPISNHLYFYWYRQILGQKVEFLVSFYNNEISEKSEIFDDQFSVERPDGSNFTLKIRSTKLEDSAMYFCASSGGAGAINTQYFGPGTRLTVL.

This clonotype showed up many times. For the CDR3, the DNA is TGTGCCAGCAGCTCAAGCGGGAATCTCTACGAGCAGTACTTC. It codes for CASSSSGNLYEQYF. This chain uses TRBV7-8 with TRBJ2-7, with 7 nucleotides matching TRBD2. Per germline, CDR1 SGHVS and CDR2 FQNEAQ. V was clipped by 4 bases and J by 3 bases; unmatched bases: 6. The CDR3 extends over 14 amino acids.

This clonotype was counted at least ten times. The chain employs TRBV11-2 and TRBJ2-7; 7 bases align to TRBD2. This CDR3 spans 16 amino acids. The V segment lost 1 base and the J segment 3 bases; nucleotides outside the gene matches: 9. The germline V gene has CDR1 SGHAT and CDR2 FQNNGV. CDR3 sequence: CASSLVEGGSSYEQYF. Written as DNA, the CDR3 is TGTGCCAGCAGCTTAGTTGAGGGCGGGAGTAGCTACGAGCAGTACTTC.

The V call is TRBV11-2, the J call TRBJ2-1; 11 bases align to TRBD2. The CDR3 is made up of 16 amino acids. V trimming: 2 bases; J trimming: 5 bases; junction bases outside the gene matches: 5. CDR1 is SGHAT, CDR2 FQNNGV, per germline. The CDR3 region has the DNA TGTGCCAGCAGCTTACACCCGACTAGCGGGAACAATGAGCAGTTCTTC. Translation: CASSLHPTSGNNEQFF. The whole variable domain, remainder taken from reference TRBV11-2 and TRBJ2-1, is EAGVAQSPRYKIIEKRQSVAFWCNPISGHATLYWYQQILGQGPKLLIQFQNNGVVDDSQLPKDRFSAERLKGVDSTLKIQPAKLEDSAVYLCASSLHPTSGNNEQFFGPGTRLTVL.

This clonotype has more than one count but fewer than ten. This rearrangement joins TRBV18 to TRBJ2-7; 8 bases are shared with TRBD1. The ends lost 6 bases at V and 8 bases at J; junction bases unmatched: 12. The V gene's germline CDR1 is KGHSH and CDR2 LQKENI. The CDR3 runs to 14 residues. Here the CDR3 DNA reads TGTGCCAGCTCCCCGGGACAGGAGTCTACGAAGCAGTACTTC. Protein product: CASSPGQESTKQYF.

Notes on this clonotype: This could be a read error, since a much larger clone is one nucleotide away. Lacking the conserved final phenylalanine or tryptophan, this CDR3 likely reflects a read error. The chain has TRBV28 and TRBJ1-5, with D possibly being TRBD1 (6 bases). The germline gives CDR1 MDHEN, CDR2 SYDVKM. V shed 1 base and J shed 11 bases, with 18 bases lying between them. The CDR3 covers 15 residues. The CDR3 here is CASSLFRGQQSAQHL. CDR3 sequence (DNA): TGTGCCAGCAGTTTATTCCGGGGACAACAATCAGCCCAGCATCTT.

The V call is TRBV6-1, the J call TRBJ2-2; TRBD1 is a possible D gene (6 bases). The germline V gene has CDR1 MNHNS and CDR2 SASEGT. The germline V and J ends were trimmed by 6 bases and 4 bases, with 15 bases remaining between them. This CDR3 is 15 amino acids long. CDR3 protein: CASSPWGLGTGELFF. DNA for the CDR3: TGTGCCAGCAGCCCCTGGGGGCTCGGCACCGGGGAGCTGTTTTTT.

In its sample, this clonotype was seen many times. Given a much more abundant clone one base away, this may be a read error. The rearrangement joins TRBV28 to TRBJ1-2; the match to TRBD1 covers 7 bases. The germline V gene has CDR1 MDHEN and CDR2 SYDVKM. This CDR3 spans 13 amino acids. CDR3 DNA: TGTGCCAGCAGCCCGACAGGGTACGGTGGCCACACCTTC. Its translation is CASSPTGYGGHTF.

This clonotype was counted many times. V and J are TRBV6-1 and TRBJ1-4; weak D call: TRBD1 (5 bases). There are 14 residues in the CDR3. V was shortened by 6 bases and J by 8 bases, with 16 bases between the two germline ends. Germline V gene sequence: CDR1 MNHNS, CDR2 SASEGT. Here the CDR3 DNA reads TGTGCCAGCAGCTTGCCGGTGGGGACGGAAAAACTGTTTTTT. Protein: CASSLPVGTEKLFF.

This clonotype has at least ten counts. The chain is built from TRBV11-3 and TRBJ2-2; TRBD2 matches 7 bases. J gave up 6 bases and V 0 bases, and 4 bases lay outside the gene matches. CDR3 length: 15 residues. Per germline, CDR1 SGHNT and CDR2 YENEEA. Here the CDR3 DNA reads TGTGCCAGCAGCTTAGACGGACTAGTGGCCGGGGAGCTGTTTTTT. Its translation: CASSLDGLVAGELFF.